This T cell receptor beta chain stems from a study of technical replicates of blood from a few donors. The CDR3 runs to 14 residues. Clones were sequenced by immunoSEQ multiplex PCR, and TCRdb holds only the in-frame ones, with some missing. Of more than 90,000 clones in the sample, around 95% were seen once. This TCR came from a human donor in good health. The material sequenced was T cells isolated from PBMCs. The genes are TRBV21-1 and TRBJ1-2; TRBD1, the table's D call, lacks a check against the DNA. TRBV21-1 is recorded as a pseudogene. This CDR3 reads CASSKRVDSYGYTF. The CDR3 DNA follows: TGTGCCAGCAGCAAAAGGGTAGACAGTTATGGCTACACCTTC.